The 15 T cell receptor beta chains reported below all come from one sample, sequenced in a study of early T cells in non-severe SARS-CoV-2 infection. A single record per CDR3 protein comes from TCRdb applying MiXCR to the 5' RACE reads. The profile shows around 82,000 distinct CDR3 sequences, approximately 10% of them singletons. The sequencing input was whole blood. These receptors were obtained from an adult who was a healthcare worker with PCR-confirmed SARS-CoV-2 infection or an uninfected control (not recorded which).

This rearrangement joins TRBV6-6 to TRBJ2-5, with unresolved D. This CDR3 has 13 amino acids. With 7 bases removed from V and 2 bases from J, the gap between germline ends came to 11 bases. Germline lookup yields CDR1 MNHNY and CDR2 SVGAGI (reference sequence). The CDR3 region is CASTGDGQETQYF. Here the CDR3 DNA reads TGTGCCAGCACCGGAGACGGACAAGAGACCCAGTACTTC.

This clonotype was counted between two and nine times. The rearrangement uses TRBV6-2 or TRBV6-3 and TRBJ2-7; 8 bases align to TRBD1. V was clipped by 2 bases and J by 3 bases; unmatched bases: 3. Germline values: CDR1 MNHEY, CDR2 SVGEGT. The CDR3 is 14 residues long. The CDR3, as DNA: TGTGCCAGCAGTTACGGCGACAGGGGCTACGAGCAGTACTTC. Its translation: CASSYGDRGYEQYF.

At least ten counts were recorded for this clonotype. The chain combines TRBV7-2 with TRBJ2-3; TRBD2 matches at 15 bases. Unmatched junction bases numbered 6, after V lost 0 bases and J lost 5 bases. The CDR3 is 18 amino acids. Germline-derived CDR1 and CDR2 are SGHTA and FQGNSA. CDR3 nucleotide sequence: TGTGCCAGCAGCTTAGCGGTGCGGGGACTAGCGGGGGGAGATACGCAGTATTTT. The encoded protein is CASSLAVRGLAGGDTQYF.

Details on this clonotype: The junction departs from the called germline gene at one end, perhaps through a read error. The chain has TRBV5-6 and TRBJ1-5; 7 bases agree with TRBD1. CDR1 SGHDT and CDR2 YYEEEE come from the germline V gene. The CDR3 is made up of 16 amino acids. CDR3 nucleotide sequence: TGTGTCAGCACCAGACAGGGAGGCTATAGCAATCAGCCCCAGCATTTT. Protein product: CVSTRQGGYSNQPQHF. Looking up the rest from reference TRBV5-6 and TRBJ1-5 gives the full variable domain: DAGVTQSPTHLIKTRGQQVTLRCSPKSGHDTVSWYQQALGQGPQFIFQYYEEEERQRGNFPDRFSGHQFPNYSSELNVNALLLGDSALYLCVSTRQGGYSNQPQHFGDGTRLSIL.

There are a few counts of this clonotype. V is TRBV5-1 and J is TRBJ1-2, with D possibly TRBD1 on 6 matching bases. This CDR3 has 13 residues. The V gene lost 0 bases and the J gene lost 4 bases, with 7 bases spanning the gap. Germline-derived CDR1 and CDR2 are SGHRS and YFSETQ. Here the CDR3 reads CASSLEGGYGYTF. CDR3 sequence (DNA): TGCGCCAGCAGCTTGGAGGGGGGCTATGGCTACACCTTC.

This clonotype occurred many times. V usage is TRBV6-2 or TRBV6-3 and J usage is TRBJ2-1; D is uncertain. CDR3 size: 14 residues. The V gene's germline CDR1 is MNHEY and CDR2 SVGEGT. V shed 6 bases and J shed 8 bases, with 17 bases lying between them. This CDR3 reads CASRRLDGPDEQFF. The CDR3, as DNA: TGTGCCAGCAGACGCCTGGACGGTCCCGATGAGCAGTTCTTC.

This chain joins TRBV7-2 and TRBJ1-6, with D tentatively TRBD1 (5 bases). Per the germline V gene, CDR1 is SGHTA and CDR2 is FQGNSA. The CDR3 length is 15 residues. V was clipped by 2 bases and J by 6 bases, with 11 bases between them. CDR3 sequence (DNA): TGTGCCAGCAGCTTATTAGGGACCTCTAATTCACCCCTCCACTTT. Translated, it gives CASSLLGTSNSPLHF.

This sequence joins TRBV27 and TRBJ1-5, with D possibly being TRBD1 (5 bases). The CDR3 sequence is 13 residues long. Germline loops: CDR1 MNHEY, CDR2 SMNVEV (reference sequence). V dropped 0 bases and J dropped 6 bases, with 6 bases sitting between them. CDR3 region: CASSLSGGQPQHF. For the CDR3, the DNA is TGTGCCAGCAGTTTATCTGGGGGTCAGCCCCAGCATTTT.

This clonotype was picked up a small number of times. J is TRBJ2-3 and V is TRBV5-1; a weak D match, TRBD2 (5 bases). V was cut by 0 bases and J by 2 bases, with 10 bases left in between. The CDR3 loop spans 15 amino acids. CDR1 is SGHRS and CDR2 is YFSETQ in the germline V gene. CDR3 sequence (DNA): TGCGCCAGCAGCTTGGAACTAGAGAACACAGATACGCAGTATTTT. This gives the protein CASSLELENTDTQYF.

This chain uses TRBV27 with TRBJ1-1; 9 bases match TRBD1. Germline CDR1 reads MNHEY; CDR2 reads SMNVEV (reference sequence). V was clipped by 5 bases and J by 0 bases; unmatched bases: 7. There are 16 residues in the CDR3. The CDR3 nucleotides read TGTGCCAGCAGTCAAGGGACAGGGCCCATGAACACTGAAGCTTTCTTT. Protein product: CASSQGTGPMNTEAFF.

In this sample, this clonotype turned up a few times. This chain links TRBV5-1 with TRBJ1-1; 9 bases are a match to TRBD1. Per germline, CDR1 SGHRS and CDR2 YFSETQ. The CDR3 consists of 16 residues. V lost 2 bases to trimming and J lost 4 bases; unmatched junction nucleotides: 9. CDR3 DNA sequence: TGCGCCAGCAGCTTCGGGACAGGGTCTGTGGCCACTGAAGCTTTCTTT. Its protein product is CASSFGTGSVATEAFF.

This clonotype came up many times. V is TRBV7-3 and J is TRBJ2-1, with TRBD1 as a possible D gene (8 bases). Looked up from germline, CDR1 is SGHTA and CDR2 is FQGTGA. This CDR3 spans 14 amino acids. V was clipped by 5 bases and J by 8 bases, with 16 bases between them. CDR3 nucleotides: TGTGCCAGCAGCCAGACAGGGGCGGGGGATGAGCAGTTCTTC. Amino acid sequence: CASSQTGAGDEQFF.

This clonotype was seen repeatedly, ten times or more. The chain employs TRBV12-3 or TRBV12-4 and TRBJ1-1; 8 bases fit TRBD1. With 6 bases clipped from V and 4 bases from J, the junction kept 10 bases outside the gene matches. This CDR3 has 15 residues. The DNA for the CDR3 is TGTGCCAGCAGGTACCCTCAGGGGGCGAGCACTGAAGCTTTCTTT. It is translated as CASRYPQGASTEAFF.

This clonotype was counted a single time. The chain is built from TRBV29-1 and TRBJ2-3; 13 bases align to TRBD2. With V trimmed by 5 bases and J by 5 bases, 7 bases remained unmatched. The germline gives CDR1 SQVTM, CDR2 ANQGSEA. The CDR3 extends over 15 amino acids. The CDR3 coding sequence is TGCAGCGTTCCCGGGACTAGCGGGATGGGAGATACGCAGTATTTT. This translates into CSVPGTSGMGDTQYF.

The chain recombines TRBV10-2 with TRBJ1-2; no definite D call. Per the germline V gene, CDR1 is WSHSY and CDR2 is SAAADI. This CDR3 is 13 amino acids long. V was cut by 3 bases and J by 2 bases, with 7 bases left in between. CDR3 region: CASSEGLNYGYTF. DNA for the CDR3: TGCGCCAGCAGTGAAGGCCTAAACTATGGCTACACCTTC.